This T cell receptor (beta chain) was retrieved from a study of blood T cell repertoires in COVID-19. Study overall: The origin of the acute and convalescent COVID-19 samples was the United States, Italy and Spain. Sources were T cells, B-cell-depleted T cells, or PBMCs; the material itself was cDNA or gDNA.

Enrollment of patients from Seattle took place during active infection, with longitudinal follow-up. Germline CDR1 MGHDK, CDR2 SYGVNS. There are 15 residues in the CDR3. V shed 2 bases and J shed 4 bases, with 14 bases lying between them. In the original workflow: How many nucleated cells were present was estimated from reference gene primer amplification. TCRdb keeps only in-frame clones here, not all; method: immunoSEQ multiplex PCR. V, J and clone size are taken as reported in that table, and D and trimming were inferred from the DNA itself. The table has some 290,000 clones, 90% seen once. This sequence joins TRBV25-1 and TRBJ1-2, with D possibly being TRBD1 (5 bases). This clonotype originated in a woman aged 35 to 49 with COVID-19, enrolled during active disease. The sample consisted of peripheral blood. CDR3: CASSEGAGLFYGYTF. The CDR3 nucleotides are TGTGCCAGCAGTGAAGGGGCAGGTCTCTTCTATGGCTACACCTTC.